The subject of this entry is one T cell receptor beta chain. No antigen is known for it. The V and J ends lost 0 bases and 5 bases respectively, with 9 bases between them. CDR1 and CDR2 from the germline V gene are SGDLS and YYNGEE. The CDR3 totals 14 residues. Generated by immunoSEQ multiplex PCR, the TCRdb table keeps only in-frame clones and is missing some. The sample lists some 200,000 clones, about 93% occurring once. The data stem from a study of T cell responses to AZD1222 COVID-19 vaccine. Overall study findings and caveats: Breadth and depth of Spike-specific TCRs rose after two AZD1222 doses. Close to half of spike-specific TCRs reportedly recognize unmutated variant regions.

The sequence was obtained from an adult who received the AZD1222 COVID-19 vaccine. The sequenced sample was peripheral blood, obtained 28 days after the second AZD1222 dose. V gene TRBV9 combines with J gene TRBJ2-4; D may match TRBD1 or TRBD2 (6 bases each). Here the CDR3 DNA reads TGTGCCAGCAGCGTAGCCGGGGGCCAAAACATTCAGTACTTC. Amino acids: CASSVAGGQNIQYF.